This T cell receptor (beta chain) was sequenced in a study of blood T cell repertoires in COVID-19. About the research overall: Acute and convalescent COVID-19 samples came from the United States, Italy and Spain. Sample material is recorded as cDNA or gDNA derived from T cells, B-cell-depleted T cells, or PBMCs.

In the study's own analysis: Nucleated cell counts were estimated from reference gene primer amplification. The protocol was immunoSEQ multiplex PCR, while the TCRdb copy is restricted to in-frame clones and leaves out a portion. That table furnishes V, J and clone size, whereas the DNA furnished D and trimming. The sample comprises 100,000 to 150,000 clones, 65% to 90% of which are singletons, and around 27% rests with the top ten. The V end lost 4 bases, the J end lost 4 bases, and 14 bases lay between the germline ends. Germline CDR1 is SGHDN and CDR2 is FVKESK. The CDR3 sequence is 15 residues long.

The clonotype was recovered from a woman older than 75 with acute or convalescent COVID-19. Sample: peripheral blood. This chain joins TRBV14 and TRBJ1-5, with TRBD1 as a possible D gene (5 bases). The CDR3 DNA reads TGTGCCAGCAGCCCGGGGGGGGGTATGAATCAGCCCCAGCATTTT. Amino acids: CASSPGGGMNQPQHF.